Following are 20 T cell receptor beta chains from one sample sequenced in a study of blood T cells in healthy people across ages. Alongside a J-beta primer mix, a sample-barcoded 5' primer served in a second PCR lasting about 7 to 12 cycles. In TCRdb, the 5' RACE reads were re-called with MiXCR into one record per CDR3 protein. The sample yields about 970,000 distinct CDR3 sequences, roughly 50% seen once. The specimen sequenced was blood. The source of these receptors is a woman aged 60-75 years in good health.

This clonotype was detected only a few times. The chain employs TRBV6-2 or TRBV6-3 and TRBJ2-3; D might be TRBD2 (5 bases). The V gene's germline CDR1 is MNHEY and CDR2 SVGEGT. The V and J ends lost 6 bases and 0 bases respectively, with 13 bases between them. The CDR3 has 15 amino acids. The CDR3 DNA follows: TGTGCCAGCAGCGAGCGGCTAATTAGCACAGATACGCAGTATTTT. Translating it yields CASSERLISTDTQYF.

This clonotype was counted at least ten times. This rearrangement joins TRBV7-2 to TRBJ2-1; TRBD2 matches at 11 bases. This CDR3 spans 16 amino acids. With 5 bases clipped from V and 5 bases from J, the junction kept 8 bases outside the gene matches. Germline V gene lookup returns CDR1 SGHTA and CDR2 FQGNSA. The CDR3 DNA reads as TGTGCCAGCAGCCGGACTAGCGGGTTATCCCACAATGAGCAGTTCTTC. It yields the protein CASSRTSGLSHNEQFF.

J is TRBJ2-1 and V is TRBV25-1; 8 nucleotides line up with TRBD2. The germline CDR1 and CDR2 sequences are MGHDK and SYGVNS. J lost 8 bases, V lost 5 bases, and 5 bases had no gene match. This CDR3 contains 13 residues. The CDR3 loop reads CASSLAGLDEQFF. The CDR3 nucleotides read TGTGCCAGCAGTCTAGCGGGTCTTGATGAGCAGTTCTTC.

The CDR3: CASSSSDGGQVYEQYF. CDR3 in DNA: TGTGCCAGCAGCTCTTCGGACGGTGGACAGGTGTACGAGCAGTACTTC. The chain uses TRBV7-9 and TRBJ2-7; 7 nucleotides align to TRBD1. CDR3 length: 16 amino acids. Trimming removed 4 bases from V and 4 bases from J; junction bases left unmatched: 13. Germline V gene sequence: CDR1 SEHNR, CDR2 FQNEAQ (reference sequence).

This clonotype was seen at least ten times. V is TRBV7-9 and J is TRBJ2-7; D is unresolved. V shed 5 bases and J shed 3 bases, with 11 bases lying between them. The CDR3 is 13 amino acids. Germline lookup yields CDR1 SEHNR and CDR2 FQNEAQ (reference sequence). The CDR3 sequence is CASSPGLNYEQYF. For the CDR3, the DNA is TGTGCCAGCAGCCCGGGTCTTAACTACGAGCAGTACTTC.

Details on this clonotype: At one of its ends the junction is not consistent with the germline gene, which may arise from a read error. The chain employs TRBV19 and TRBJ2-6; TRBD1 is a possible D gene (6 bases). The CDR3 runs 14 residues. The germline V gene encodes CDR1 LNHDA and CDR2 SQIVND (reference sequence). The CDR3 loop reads CASENRVGANVLTF. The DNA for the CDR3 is TGTGCCAGCGAAAACAGGGTTGGGGCTAACGTCCTGACTTTC. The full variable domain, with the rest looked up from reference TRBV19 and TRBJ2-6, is DGGITQSPKYLFRKEGQNVTLSCEQNLNHDAMYWYRQDPGQGLRLIYYSQIVNDFQKGDIAEGYSVSREKKESFPLTVTSAQKNPTAFYLCASENRVGANVLTFGAGSRLTVL.

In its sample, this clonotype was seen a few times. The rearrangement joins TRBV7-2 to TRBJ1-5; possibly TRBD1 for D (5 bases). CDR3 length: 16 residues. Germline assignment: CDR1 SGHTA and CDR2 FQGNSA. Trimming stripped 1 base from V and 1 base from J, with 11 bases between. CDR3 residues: CASSLGGGGSNQPQHF. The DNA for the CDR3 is TGTGCCAGCAGCTTAGGGGGTGGGGGGAGCAATCAGCCCCAGCATTTT. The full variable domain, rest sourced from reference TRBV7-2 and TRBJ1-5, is GAGVSQSPSNKVTEKGKDVELRCDPISGHTALYWYRQSLGQGLEFLIYFQGNSAPDKSGLPSDRFSAERTGGSVSTLTIQRTQQEDSAVYLCASSLGGGGSNQPQHFGDGTRLSIL.

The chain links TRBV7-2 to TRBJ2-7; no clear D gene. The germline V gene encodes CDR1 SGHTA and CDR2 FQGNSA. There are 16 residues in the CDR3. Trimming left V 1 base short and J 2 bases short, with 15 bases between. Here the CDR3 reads CASSLDSGYSTYEQYF. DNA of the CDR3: TGTGCCAGCAGCTTAGACTCCGGTTACTCCACCTACGAGCAGTACTTC.

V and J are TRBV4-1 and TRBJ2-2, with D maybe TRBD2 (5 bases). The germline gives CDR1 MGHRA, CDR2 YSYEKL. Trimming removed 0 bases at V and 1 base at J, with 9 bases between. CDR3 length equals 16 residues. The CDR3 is CASSQDPGRNTGELFF. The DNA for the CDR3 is TGCGCCAGCAGCCAAGACCCGGGAAGGAACACCGGGGAGCTGTTTTTT.

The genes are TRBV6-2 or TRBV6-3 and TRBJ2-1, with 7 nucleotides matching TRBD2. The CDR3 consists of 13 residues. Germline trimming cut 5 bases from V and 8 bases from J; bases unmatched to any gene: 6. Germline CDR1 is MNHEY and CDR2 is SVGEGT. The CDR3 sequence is CASSDRLADEQFF. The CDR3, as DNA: TGTGCCAGCAGTGACCGGCTAGCGGATGAGCAGTTCTTC.

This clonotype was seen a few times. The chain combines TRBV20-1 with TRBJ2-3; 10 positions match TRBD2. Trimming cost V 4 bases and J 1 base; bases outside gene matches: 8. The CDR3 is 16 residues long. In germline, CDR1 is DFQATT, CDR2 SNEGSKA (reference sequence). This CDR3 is CSANRLAGGRTDTQYF. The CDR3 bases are TGCAGTGCTAATAGGTTAGCGGGAGGACGCACAGATACGCAGTATTTT.

The CDR3 sequence is CAVHRGHEQYF. In nucleotides, the CDR3 is TGTGCCGTACACAGGGGACATGAGCAGTACTTC. The rearrangement joins TRBV6-5 to TRBJ2-7; 7 bases agree with TRBD1. This CDR3 is built from 11 residues. Germline lookup yields CDR1 MNHEY and CDR2 SVGAGI. The junction had 8 bases not matched to a gene; V was cut back by 11 bases and J by 7 bases.

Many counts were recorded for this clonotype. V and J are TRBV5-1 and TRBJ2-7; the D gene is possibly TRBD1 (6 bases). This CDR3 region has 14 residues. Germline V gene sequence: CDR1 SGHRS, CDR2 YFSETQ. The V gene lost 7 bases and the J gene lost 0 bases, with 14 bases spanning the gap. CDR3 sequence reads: CASQGQESSYEQYF. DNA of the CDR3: TGCGCCAGCCAGGGGCAGGAGAGCTCCTACGAGCAGTACTTC.

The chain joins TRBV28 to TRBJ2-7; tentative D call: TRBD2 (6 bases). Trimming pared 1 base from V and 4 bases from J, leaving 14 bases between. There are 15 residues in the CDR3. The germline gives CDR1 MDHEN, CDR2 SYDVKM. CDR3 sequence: CASSLSYTSSYEQYF. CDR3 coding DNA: TGTGCCAGCAGTTTATCCTATACTAGCTCGTACGAGCAGTACTTC. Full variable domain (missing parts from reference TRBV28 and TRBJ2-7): DVKVTQSSRYLVKRTGEKVFLECVQDMDHENMFWYRQDPGLGLRLIYFSYDVKMKEKGDIPEGYSVSREKKERFSLILESASTNQTSMYLCASSLSYTSSYEQYFGPGTRLTVT.

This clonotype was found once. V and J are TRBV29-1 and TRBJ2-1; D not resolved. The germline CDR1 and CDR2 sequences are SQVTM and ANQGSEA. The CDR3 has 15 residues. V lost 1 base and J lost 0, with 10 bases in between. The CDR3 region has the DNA TGCAGCGTTGAAGGTCGGTCCAGCTCCTACAATGAGCAGTTCTTC. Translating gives CSVEGRSSSYNEQFF.

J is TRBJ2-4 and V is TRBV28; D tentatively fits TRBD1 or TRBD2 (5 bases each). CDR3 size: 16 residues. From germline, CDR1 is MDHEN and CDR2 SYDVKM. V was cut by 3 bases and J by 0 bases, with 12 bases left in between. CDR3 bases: TGTGCCAGCAGTTTCCTAGGGACGGTAGCCAAAAACATTCAGTACTTC. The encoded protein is CASSFLGTVAKNIQYF.

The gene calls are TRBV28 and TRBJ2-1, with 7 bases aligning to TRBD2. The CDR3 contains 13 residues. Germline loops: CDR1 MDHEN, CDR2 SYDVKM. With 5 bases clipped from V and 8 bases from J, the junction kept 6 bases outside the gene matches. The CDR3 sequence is CASSGRGKDEQFF. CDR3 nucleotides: TGTGCCAGCAGTGGGCGGGGGAAGGATGAGCAGTTCTTC.

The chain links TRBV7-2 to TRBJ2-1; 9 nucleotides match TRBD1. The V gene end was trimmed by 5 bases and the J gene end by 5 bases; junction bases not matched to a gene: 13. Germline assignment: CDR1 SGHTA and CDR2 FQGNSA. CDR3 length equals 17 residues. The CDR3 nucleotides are TGTGCCAGCAGCCCCCAAATCGGGACAGGGAAGAACAATGAGCAGTTCTTC. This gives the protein CASSPQIGTGKNNEQFF.

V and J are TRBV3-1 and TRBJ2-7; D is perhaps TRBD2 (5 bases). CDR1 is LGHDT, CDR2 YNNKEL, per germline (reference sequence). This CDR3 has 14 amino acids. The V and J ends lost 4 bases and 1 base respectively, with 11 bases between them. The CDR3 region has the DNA TGTGCCAGCAGCCCACAGAGGACTTCCTACGAGCAGTACTTC. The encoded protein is CASSPQRTSYEQYF.

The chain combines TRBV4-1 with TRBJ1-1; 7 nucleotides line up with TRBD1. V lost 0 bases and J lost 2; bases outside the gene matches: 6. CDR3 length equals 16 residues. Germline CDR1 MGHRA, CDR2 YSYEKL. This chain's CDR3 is CASSQDRGAGNTEAFF. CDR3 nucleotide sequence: TGCGCCAGCAGCCAAGACAGGGGGGCGGGCAACACTGAAGCTTTCTTT.